Listed here are 5 T cell receptor beta chains from one sample, sequenced in a study of read filtering for tumor transcriptome and immune sequencing. The library was built from roughly 400 ng RNA with molecular barcoded adaptors for alpha/delta and beta/gamma chains. TCRdb used MiXCR to reprocess the reads, holding one entry per CDR3 protein. Among about 58,000 distinct CDR3 sequences listed, around an eighth were seen once. The material sequenced was a population of CD138-negative cells sorted from bone marrow. The source is a donor aged 40 or over with multiple myeloma.

This clonotype was found many times. V usage is TRBV7-2 and J usage is TRBJ2-5; maybe TRBD1 (5 bases). Germline CDR1 SGHTA, CDR2 FQGNSA. V lost 5 bases, J lost 4 bases, and 17 bases lay in between. The CDR3 has 15 amino acids. CDR3 sequence: CASSATVIYLETQYF. CDR3 DNA sequence: TGTGCCAGCAGCGCGACAGTCATTTACCTAGAGACCCAGTACTTC.

In this sample, this clonotype turned up many times. V gene TRBV20-1 combines with J gene TRBJ1-5, with D possibly TRBD1 on 6 matching bases. The CDR3 length is 15 residues. The germline gives CDR1 DFQATT, CDR2 SNEGSKA (reference sequence). V lost 4 bases to trimming and J lost 2 bases, with 15 bases between them. CDR3 sequence reads: CSAMGGRRGNQPQHF. The DNA of the CDR3 is TGCAGTGCTATGGGGGGGCGCCGAGGCAATCAGCCCCAGCATTTT.

This clonotype came up many times. This chain connects TRBV6-2 or TRBV6-3 to TRBJ2-6, with TRBD1 matching over 9 bases. Losses at the gene ends were 6 bases for V and 1 base for J; bases not matched to a gene: 13. Germline CDR1 and CDR2: MNHEY and SVGEGT. The CDR3 consists of 19 residues. The CDR3 protein is CASRPDRTGVLSGANVLTF. The CDR3 coding sequence is TGTGCCAGCAGACCAGACCGGACAGGGGTGCTATCTGGGGCCAACGTCCTGACTTTC.

As regards this clonotype: This may stem from a read error, because a much larger clone lies one nucleotide away. J is TRBJ1-1 and V is TRBV6-2 or TRBV6-3; D gene ambiguous. From germline, CDR1 is MNHEY and CDR2 SVGEGT. This CDR3 has 15 residues. CDR3 DNA sequence: TGTGCCAGCAGTTACTTTGGAGTGGTGAACACTAAAGCTTTCTTT. This translates into CASSYFGVVNTKAFF.

This clonotype was picked up many times. The J gene is TRBJ2-7, the V gene TRBV5-6, with 8 bases matching TRBD2. J lost 2 bases, V lost 3 bases, and 10 bases had no gene match. The CDR3 loop spans 16 amino acids. Germline V lookup: CDR1 SGHDT, CDR2 YYEEEE. CDR3 in amino acids: CASSSPFIAGTYEQYF. In DNA form, the CDR3 reads TGTGCCAGCAGCTCCCCTTTTATAGCGGGGACCTACGAGCAGTACTTC.